This T cell receptor (beta chain) is from a study of T cells in Graves' hyperthyroidism and ophthalmopathy. Study observations and caveats: The model foresaw ophthalmopathy a median roughly 6 months prior to onset.

As for this clonotype: Its target is not known.

RNA transcripts yielded amplified TCR beta CDR3 regions. The HTBI primer set served for first-round RT-PCR of the TCR CDR3. TCRdb reprocessed the multiplex PCR reads via MiXCR and lists one record per CDR3 protein. The data hold more than 550,000 distinct CDR3 sequences, with approximately 42% observed a single time. Trimming stripped 3 bases from V and 2 bases from J, with 14 bases between. This CDR3 has 16 amino acids. Germline-derived CDR1 and CDR2 are LNHDA and SQIVND (reference sequence). The source of this sequence is an adult man with Graves' disease, either hyperthyroidism or ophthalmopathy (not recorded which). The chain has TRBV19 and TRBJ1-3; no clear D. The sequenced sample was peripheral blood or thyroid tissue (not recorded which). CDR3 protein: CASSIIAGDAGNTIYF. As DNA, the CDR3 is TGTGCCAGTAGTATTATCGCAGGAGACGCTGGAAACACCATATATTTT.